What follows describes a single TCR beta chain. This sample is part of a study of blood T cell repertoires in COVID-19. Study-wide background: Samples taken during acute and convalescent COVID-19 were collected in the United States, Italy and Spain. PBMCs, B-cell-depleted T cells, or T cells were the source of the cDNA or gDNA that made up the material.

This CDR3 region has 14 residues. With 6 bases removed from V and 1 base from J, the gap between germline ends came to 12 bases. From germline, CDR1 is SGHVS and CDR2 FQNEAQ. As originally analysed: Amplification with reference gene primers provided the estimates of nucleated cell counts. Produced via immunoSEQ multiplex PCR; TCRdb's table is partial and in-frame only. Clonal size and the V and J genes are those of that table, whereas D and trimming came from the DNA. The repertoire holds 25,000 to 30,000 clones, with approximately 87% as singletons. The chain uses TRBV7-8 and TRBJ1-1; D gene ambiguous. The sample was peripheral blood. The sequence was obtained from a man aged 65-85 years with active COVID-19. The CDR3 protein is CASSPTSRNTEAFF. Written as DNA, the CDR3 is TGTGCCAGCAGTCCGACATCTCGGAACACTGAAGCTTTCTTT.